Detailed here is one TCR beta chain. Its antigen is as yet unknown. This entry belongs to a study of PD-1 blockade in classical Hodgkin lymphoma. The assay was immunoSEQ multiplex PCR, and TCRdb's table has in-frame clones only and misses some. The repertoire includes 14,000 or so clones, approximately 83% of them detected once, and 20% to 25% sits in the top ten. Every patient was affected by relapse after autologous stem cell transplantation, while exposure to brentuximab vedotin was not uniform. Study observations and caveats: The diversity seen at baseline in complete responders resembled that of newly diagnosed patients.

This clonotype originated in a human donor with classical Hodgkin lymphoma. The material sequenced was peripheral blood mononuclear cells (PBMCs), taken at baseline.

CDR3 loop: CASSLSVRGGQETQYF. The CDR3 region has the DNA TGTGCCAGCAGCTTGTCGGTCCGAGGGGGGCAAGAGACCCAGTACTTC. The genes are TRBV5-5 and TRBJ2-5; perhaps D is TRBD1 or TRBD2 (6 bases each). Per germline, CDR1 SGHKS and CDR2 YYEKEE (reference sequence). The CDR3 contains 16 residues. Trimming removed 1 base at V and 2 bases at J, with 15 bases between.